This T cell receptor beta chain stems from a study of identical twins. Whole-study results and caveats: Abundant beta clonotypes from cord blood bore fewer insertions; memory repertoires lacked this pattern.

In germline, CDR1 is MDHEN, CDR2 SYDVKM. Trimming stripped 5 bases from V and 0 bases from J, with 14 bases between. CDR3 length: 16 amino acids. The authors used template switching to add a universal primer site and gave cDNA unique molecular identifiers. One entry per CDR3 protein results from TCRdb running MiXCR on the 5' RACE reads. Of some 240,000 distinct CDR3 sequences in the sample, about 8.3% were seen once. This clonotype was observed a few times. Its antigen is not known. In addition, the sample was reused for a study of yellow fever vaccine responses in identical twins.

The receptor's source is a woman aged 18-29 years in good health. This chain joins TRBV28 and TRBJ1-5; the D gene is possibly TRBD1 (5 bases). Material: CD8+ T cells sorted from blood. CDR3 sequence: CASSDPTGYSNQPQHF. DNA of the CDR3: TGTGCCAGCAGTGATCCAACAGGTTATAGCAATCAGCCCCAGCATTTT.